The rows below give T cell receptor beta chains drawn from one sample of a study of radiation and T cells in renal cell carcinoma. Profiled with immunoSEQ multiplex PCR; TCRdb holds only in-frame clones, not every one. The repertoire consists of 150,000 to 200,000 clones, with 88% occurring once and the leading ten covering around 11%. Here the sequenced sample was blood, taken from a patient whose treatment included radiotherapy and nephrectomy. These receptors all stem from a woman between 45 and 60 years old with renal cell carcinoma. Each CDR3 is given with its conserved first and last residue. D genes are given only for firm matches. Clone size appears in some rows only: once, few, many, or a class for an expanded clone.

v_gene	abundance	j_gene	d_gene	CDR3aa	CDR3nt
TRBV6-6	.	TRBJ2-7	.	CASSSASYEQYF	TGTGCCAGCAGTTCTGCCTCCTACGAGCAGTACTTC
TRBV5-1	.	TRBJ2-3	TRBD2	CASSWGTSGSTDTQYF	TGCGCCAGCAGCTGGGGGACTAGCGGGAGCACAGATACGCAGTATTTT
TRBV19	.	TRBJ2-7	TRBD1	CASTPRTGDYEQYF	TGTGCCAGCACCCCCCGGACAGGGGACTACGAGCAGTACTTC
TRBV6-1	.	TRBJ1-5	.	CASSEAAFDSNQPQHF	TGTGCCAGCAGTGAAGCGGCCTTCGATAGCAATCAGCCCCAGCATTTT
TRBV5-4	.	TRBJ2-7	.	CASSKEDGYEQYF	TGTGCCAGCAGCAAAGAGGACGGGTACGAGCAGTACTTC
TRBV6-5	.	TRBJ1-2	.	CASSQGNYGYTF	TGTGCCAGCAGCCAGGGGAACTATGGCTACACCTTC
TRBV5-1	.	TRBJ2-3	TRBD2	CASSSLAGGADTQYF	TGCGCCAGCAGCTCTCTAGCGGGGGGCGCAGATACGCAGTATTTT
TRBV19	.	TRBJ1-5	.	CASSIGTRLGNQPQHF	TGTGCCAGTAGTATAGGGACAAGGTTGGGCAATCAGCCCCAGCATTTT
TRBV6-5	.	TRBJ1-2	TRBD1	CASSSDRVNYGYTF	TGTGCCAGCTCCTCCGACAGGGTGAACTATGGCTACACCTTC
TRBV5-1	.	TRBJ2-6	.	CASSLDGVSGANVLTF	TGCGCCAGCAGCTTGGATGGGGTCTCCGGGGCCAACGTCCTGACTTTC
TRBV7-9	few	TRBJ1-5	.	CASSQGDQPQHF	TGTGCCAGCAGCCAGGGAGATCAGCCCCAGCATTTT
TRBV7-2	few	TRBJ1-1	.	CASSLIGVNTEAFF	TGTGCCAGCAGCTTAATCGGGGTGAACACTGAAGCTTTCTTT
TRBV15	.	TRBJ2-7	.	CATSRDVIGLSSGEQYF	TGTGCCACCAGCAGAGATGTTATTGGGCTGTCTTCGGGCGAGCAGTACTTC
TRBV5-1	once	TRBJ2-3	.	CASSYGRNTAPDTQYF	TGCGCCAGCAGCTACGGACGGAATACGGCTCCAGATACGCAGTATTTT
TRBV2	.	TRBJ2-2	.	CASSEAAGTGELFF	TGTGCCAGCAGTGAGGCCGCGGGAACCGGGGAGCTGTTTTTT
TRBV7-2	.	TRBJ1-1	.	CASSEITDTEAFF	TGTGCCAGCAGCGAAATAACAGACACTGAAGCTTTCTTT
TRBV6-6	.	TRBJ2-6	.	CASSMGLSGANVLTF	TGTGCCAGCAGTATGGGGCTCTCTGGGGCCAACGTCCTGACTTTC
TRBV11-2	.	TRBJ2-5	TRBD1	CASSLDLSRGQETQYF	TGTGCCAGCAGCTTAGATCTTAGCAGGGGGCAAGAGACCCAGTACTTC
TRBV7-8	.	TRBJ1-1	TRBD1	CASSPRDRLNTEAFF	TGTGCCAGCAGCCCGCGGGACAGATTGAACACTGAAGCTTTCTTT
TRBV5-8	.	TRBJ1-4	.	CASSLGGGAIGEKLFF	TGTGCCAGCAGCTTAGGTGGAGGGGCGATAGGGGAAAAACTGTTTTTT
TRBV30	.	TRBJ2-3	TRBD2	CAWSVSSGVNTDTQYF	TGTGCCTGGAGTGTATCTAGCGGGGTTAACACAGATACGCAGTATTTT
TRBV5-1	.	TRBJ1-1	.	CASSLGISKNTEAFF	TGCGCCAGCAGCTTGGGGATTTCAAAAAACACTGAAGCTTTCTTT
TRBV4-3	.	TRBJ2-1	TRBD1	CASSQGYGTGGYEQFF	TGCGCCAGCAGCCAAGGTTACGGGACAGGGGGCTATGAGCAGTTCTTC
TRBV11-3	.	TRBJ2-3	.	CASSLEVEDTQYF	TGTGCCAGCAGCTTAGAAGTAGAAGATACGCAGTATTTT
TRBV6-1	.	TRBJ1-6	.	CASSGQRSYNSPLHF	TGTGCCAGCAGTGGCCAGCGCTCCTATAATTCACCCCTCCACTTT
TRBV5-1	.	TRBJ1-1	TRBD1	CASSPGQGGTEAFF	TGCGCCAGCAGCCCAGGGCAGGGGGGCACTGAAGCTTTCTTT
TRBV13	.	TRBJ1-4	.	CASSFRGGATNEKLFF	TGTGCCAGCAGCTTCCGGGGCGGGGCAACTAATGAAAAACTGTTTTTT
TRBV11-2	.	TRBJ1-1	.	CASSLGGLEAFF	TGTGCCAGCAGCTTAGGAGGGTTAGAAGCTTTCTTT
TRBV5-1	.	TRBJ1-2	TRBD1	CASSLPEQPRQGEIDGYTF	TGCGCCAGCAGCTTACCGGAACAACCCCGACAGGGGGAAATAGATGGCTACACCTTC
TRBV7-2	once	TRBJ1-5	.	CASSLDGARGYNQPQHF	TGTGCCAGCAGCTTAGACGGGGCACGGGGCTACAATCAGCCCCAGCATTTT
TRBV5-5	.	TRBJ1-4	TRBD1	CASSSLRQGQEKLFF	TGTGCCAGCAGCTCCCTAAGACAGGGGCAGGAAAAACTGTTTTTT
TRBV25-1	.	TRBJ2-7	.	CASSGPGGEQYF	TGTGCCAGCAGTGGCCCCGGCGGCGAGCAGTACTTC
TRBV7-7	.	TRBJ2-5	TRBD2	CASSPRRTSGGPETQYF	TGTGCTAGCAGCCCCCGGCGGACTAGCGGGGGGCCGGAGACCCAGTACTTC
TRBV25-1	.	TRBJ1-2	.	CASSEYNGGSYTF	TGTGCCAGCAGTGAATATAATGGGGGAAGCTACACCTTC
TRBV2	once	TRBJ1-4	TRBD1	CASRRQGQEKLFF	TGTGCCAGCAGGAGACAGGGGCAAGAAAAACTGTTTTTT
TRBV2	once	TRBJ1-5	.	CASSDHRNQPQHF	TGTGCCAGCAGTGATCACAGAAATCAGCCCCAGCATTTT
TRBV7-9	.	TRBJ1-1	TRBD1	CASNMGQGTSEAFF	TGTGCCAGCAACATGGGACAGGGCACCTCTGAAGCTTTCTTT
TRBV19	.	TRBJ1-2	.	CASSMATGNYGYTF	TGTGCCAGTAGTATGGCGACGGGGAACTATGGCTACACCTTC
TRBV4-3	.	TRBJ2-7	.	CASSQDRGGQSYEQYF	TGCGCCAGCAGCCAAGATCGAGGCGGACAATCCTACGAGCAGTACTTC
TRBV7-8	.	TRBJ1-5	.	CATRGREDQPQHF	TGTGCCACGCGGGGAAGGGAGGATCAGCCCCAGCATTTT
TRBV7-9	.	TRBJ2-5	TRBD2	CASSLASGGNVQETQYF	TGTGCCAGCAGCTTAGCGTCGGGAGGGAACGTACAAGAGACCCAGTACTTC
TRBV5-1	.	TRBJ2-3	TRBD2	CASSLGLAGALATDTQYF	TGCGCCAGCAGCTTGGGACTAGCGGGGGCGCTGGCTACAGATACGCAGTATTTT
TRBV7-9	.	TRBJ2-6	TRBD1	CASSVRDRESSGANVLTF	TGTGCCAGCAGCGTTAGGGACAGGGAGAGCTCTGGGGCCAACGTCCTGACTTTC
TRBV7-2	.	TRBJ1-1	.	CASSLVPETSYEAFF	TGTGCCAGCAGCTTAGTTCCTGAGACATCCTATGAAGCTTTCTTT
TRBV5-5	.	TRBJ2-1	.	CASSRTGSSYNEQFF	TGTGCCAGCAGCCGTACAGGGAGTTCCTACAATGAGCAGTTCTTC
TRBV5-4	.	TRBJ1-1	TRBD1	CASSYGGTGEVPEAFF	TGTGCCAGCAGCTACGGGGGGACAGGGGAAGTCCCTGAAGCTTTCTTT
TRBV6-5	.	TRBJ2-3	TRBD2	CASSTWTSGTDTQYF	TGTGCCAGCAGTACATGGACTAGCGGCACAGATACGCAGTATTTT
TRBV7-8	.	TRBJ1-1	.	CASSLGQVWSTEAFF	TGTGCCAGCAGCTTAGGACAGGTTTGGAGCACTGAAGCTTTCTTT
TRBV29-1	.	TRBJ2-7	.	CSVGQRTYEQYF	TGCAGCGTAGGACAGCGAACCTACGAGCAGTACTTC
TRBV5-1	.	TRBJ1-2	TRBD1	CASSLGGQADYGYTF	TGCGCCAGCAGCTTGGGGGGACAGGCTGACTATGGCTACACCTTC
TRBV21-1	.	TRBJ2-7	.	CASSWSGGAYEQYF	TGTGCCAGCAGCTGGAGCGGGGGGGCCTACGAGCAGTACTTC
TRBV18	.	TRBJ2-1	TRBD1	CASSPGQGAYNEQFF	TGTGCCAGCTCACCAGGACAGGGGGCGTACAATGAGCAGTTCTTC
TRBV6-1	.	TRBJ1-2	.	CASSEDGRKHYGYTF	TGTGCCAGCAGTGAGGATGGGCGGAAACACTATGGCTACACCTTC
TRBV9	.	TRBJ1-3	.	CASSVGGLGNTIYF	TGTGCCAGCAGCGTAGGGGGATTAGGAAACACCATATATTTT